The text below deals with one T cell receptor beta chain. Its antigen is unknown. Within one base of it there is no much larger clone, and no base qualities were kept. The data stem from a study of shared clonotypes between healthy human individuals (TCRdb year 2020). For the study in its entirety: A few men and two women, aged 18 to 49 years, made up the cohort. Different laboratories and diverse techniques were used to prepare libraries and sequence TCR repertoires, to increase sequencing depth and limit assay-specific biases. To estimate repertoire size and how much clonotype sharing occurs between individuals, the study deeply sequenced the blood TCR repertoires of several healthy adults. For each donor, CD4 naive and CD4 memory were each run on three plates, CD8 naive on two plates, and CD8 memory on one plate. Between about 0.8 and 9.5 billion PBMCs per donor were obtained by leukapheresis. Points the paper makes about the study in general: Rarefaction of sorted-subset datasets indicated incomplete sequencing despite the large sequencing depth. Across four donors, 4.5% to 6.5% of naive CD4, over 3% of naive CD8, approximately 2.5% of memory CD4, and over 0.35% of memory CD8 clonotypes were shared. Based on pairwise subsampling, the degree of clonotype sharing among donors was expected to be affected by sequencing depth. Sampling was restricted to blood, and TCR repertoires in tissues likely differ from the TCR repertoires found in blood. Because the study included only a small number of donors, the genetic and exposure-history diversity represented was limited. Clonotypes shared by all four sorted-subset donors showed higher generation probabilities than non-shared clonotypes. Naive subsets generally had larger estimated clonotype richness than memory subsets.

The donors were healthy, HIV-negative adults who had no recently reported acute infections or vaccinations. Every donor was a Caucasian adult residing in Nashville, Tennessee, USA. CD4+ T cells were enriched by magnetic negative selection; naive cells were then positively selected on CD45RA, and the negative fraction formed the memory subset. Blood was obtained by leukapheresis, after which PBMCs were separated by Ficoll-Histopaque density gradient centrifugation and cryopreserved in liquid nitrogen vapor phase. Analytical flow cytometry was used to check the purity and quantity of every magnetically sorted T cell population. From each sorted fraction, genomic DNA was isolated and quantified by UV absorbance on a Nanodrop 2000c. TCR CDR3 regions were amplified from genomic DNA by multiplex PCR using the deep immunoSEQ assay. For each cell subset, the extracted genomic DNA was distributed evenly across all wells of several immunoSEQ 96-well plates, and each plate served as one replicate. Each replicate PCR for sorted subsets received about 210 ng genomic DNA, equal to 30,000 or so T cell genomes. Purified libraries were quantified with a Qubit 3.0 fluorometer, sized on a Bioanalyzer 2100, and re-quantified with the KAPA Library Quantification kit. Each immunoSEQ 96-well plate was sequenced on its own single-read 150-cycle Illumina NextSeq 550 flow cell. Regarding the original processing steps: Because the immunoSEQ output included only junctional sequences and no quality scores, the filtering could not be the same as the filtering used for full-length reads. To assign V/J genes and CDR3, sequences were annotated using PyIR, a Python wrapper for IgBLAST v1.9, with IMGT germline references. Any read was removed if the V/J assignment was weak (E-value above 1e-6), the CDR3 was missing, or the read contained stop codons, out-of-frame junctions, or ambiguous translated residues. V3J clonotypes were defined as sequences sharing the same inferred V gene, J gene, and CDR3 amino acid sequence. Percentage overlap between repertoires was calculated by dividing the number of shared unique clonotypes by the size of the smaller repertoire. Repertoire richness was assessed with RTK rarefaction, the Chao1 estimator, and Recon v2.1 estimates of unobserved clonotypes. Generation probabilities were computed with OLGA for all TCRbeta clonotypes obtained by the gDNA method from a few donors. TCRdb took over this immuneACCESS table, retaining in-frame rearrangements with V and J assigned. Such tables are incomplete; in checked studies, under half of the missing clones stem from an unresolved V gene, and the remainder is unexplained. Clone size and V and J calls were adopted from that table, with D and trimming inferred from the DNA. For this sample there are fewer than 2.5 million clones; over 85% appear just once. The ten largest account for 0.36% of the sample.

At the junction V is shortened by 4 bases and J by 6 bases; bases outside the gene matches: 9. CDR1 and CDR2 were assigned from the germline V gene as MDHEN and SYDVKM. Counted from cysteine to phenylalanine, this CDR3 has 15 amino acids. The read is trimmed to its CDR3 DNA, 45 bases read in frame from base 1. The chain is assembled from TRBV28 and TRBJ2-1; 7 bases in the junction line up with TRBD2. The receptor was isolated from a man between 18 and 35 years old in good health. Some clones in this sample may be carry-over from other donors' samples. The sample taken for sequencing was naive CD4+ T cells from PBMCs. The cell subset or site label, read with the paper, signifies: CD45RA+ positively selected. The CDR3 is CASSSSGNVGNEQFF. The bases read TGTGCCAGCAGTTCAAGCGGGAACGTAGGCAATGAGCAGTTCTTC.